A single sample is the source of the 3 T cell receptor beta chains below, sequenced in a study of PD-L1 blockade in urothelial cancer. TCRdb keeps only in-frame clones here, not all; method: immunoSEQ multiplex PCR. Counted here are approximately 51,000 clones, roughly 86% occurring once; the ten biggest clones make up about 20%. The time point: pretreatment peripheral blood. Sequences were derived from PBMCs, sampled around atezolizumab (anti-PD-L1) treatment. The receptors shown here come from a man aged 55 to 69 with urothelial cancer.

This rearrangement joins TRBV13 to TRBJ2-7; a possible D gene is TRBD1 (6 bases). V lost 2 bases and J 7 bases, leaving 27 bases between the germline ends. The V gene's germline CDR1 is PRHDT and CDR2 FYEKMQ (reference sequence). The CDR3 has 18 residues. CDR3 coding DNA: TGTGCCAGCAGCTTATATCACCAACAGGGATCCTATGGGGGTGAGCAGTACTTC. Protein sequence: CASSLYHQQGSYGGEQYF.

This rearrangement joins TRBV7-9 to TRBJ1-1; TRBD1 aligns across 8 bases. The germline V gene has CDR1 SEHNR and CDR2 FQNEAQ (reference sequence). CDR3 length: 16 amino acids. V lost 7 bases, J lost 4 bases, and 14 bases stayed unmatched. The CDR3 sequence is CASNRPVVTGATEAFF. CDR3 nucleotides: TGTGCCAGCAACCGACCGGTTGTGACAGGGGCCACTGAAGCTTTCTTT.

In the case of this clone: The junction departs from germline at one end; a sequencing error may be responsible. The V and J genes are TRBV7-7 and TRBJ2-1; D is possibly TRBD2 (5 bases). In germline, CDR1 is SSHAT, CDR2 FNYEAQ (reference sequence). The CDR3 has 13 residues. CDR3 in DNA: TGTGCTAGCAGCCCGGAAGGAGGCAGTGAGCAGTTCTTC. Protein sequence: CASSPEGGSEQFF.